This entry concerns a single T cell receptor (beta chain). No antigen is known for it. The primer mix had 60 Vbeta and 13 Jbeta primers. TCRdb keeps only in-frame clones here, not all; method: immunoSEQ multiplex PCR. Among under 250,000 clones listed, 78% were seen once. The data are from a study of cytomegalovirus exposure and HLA in healthy donors. The junction had 4 bases not matched to a gene; V was cut back by 0 bases and J by 5 bases. The CDR3 is 16 amino acids. Germline V gene sequence: CDR1 SGDLS, CDR2 YYNGEE. Study-wide findings and caveats: CMV serostatus was the only immune exposure information that was available. According to the study, roughly 180 TCR beta chains were cytomegalovirus-associated. Sequencing likely produced, as an artifact, a cluster of highly shared sequence variants.

J is TRBJ2-2 and V is TRBV9, with 10 bases identical to TRBD1. The material sequenced was PBMCs. This TCR was recovered from a boy aged 10-17 years in good health and CMV-seronegative. The CDR3 spells CASSVAGTGVTGELFF. CDR3 nucleotides: TGTGCCAGCAGCGTAGCCGGGACAGGGGTTACCGGGGAGCTGTTTTTT.